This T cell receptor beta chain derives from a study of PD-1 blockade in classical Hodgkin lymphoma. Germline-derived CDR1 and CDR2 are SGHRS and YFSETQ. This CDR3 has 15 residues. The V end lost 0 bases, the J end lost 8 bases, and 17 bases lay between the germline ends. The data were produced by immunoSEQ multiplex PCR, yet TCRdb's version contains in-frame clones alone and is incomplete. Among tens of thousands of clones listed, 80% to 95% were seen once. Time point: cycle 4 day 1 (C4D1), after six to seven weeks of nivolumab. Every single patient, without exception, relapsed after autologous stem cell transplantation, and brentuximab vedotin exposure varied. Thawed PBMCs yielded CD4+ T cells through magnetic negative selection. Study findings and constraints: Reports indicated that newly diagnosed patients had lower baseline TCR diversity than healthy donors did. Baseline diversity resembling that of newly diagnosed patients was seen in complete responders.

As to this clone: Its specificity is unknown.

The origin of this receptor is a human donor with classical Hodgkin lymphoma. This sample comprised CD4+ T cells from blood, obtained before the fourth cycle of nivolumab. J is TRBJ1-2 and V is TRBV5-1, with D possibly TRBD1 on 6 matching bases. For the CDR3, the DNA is TGCGCCAGCAGCTTGGACGGGACATCAGTAGCCGGCTACACCTTC. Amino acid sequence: CASSLDGTSVAGYTF.